Below are 3 T cell receptor beta chains sequenced from a single sample in a study of OX40 agonist ivuxolimab in advanced cancers. Receptor libraries were prepared by the immunoSEQ multiplex PCR assay. The table was pulled from immuneACCESS by TCRdb, which kept in-frame rearrangements only. Such tables lose some clones; where checked, under half of the loss comes from unresolved V genes, and the rest has no known cause. The sample has 70,000 to 85,000 clones on record, around 86% of them singletons. Under 2.5% of the sample comes from the top ten. Specimen: CD4+ or CD8+ T cells sorted from blood, collected in a trial of the OX40 agonist ivuxolimab. The receptors shown here come from an adult with an advanced solid tumor such as melanoma, head and neck, liver or kidney cancer.

This chain joins TRBV27 and TRBJ1-5, with D possibly being TRBD1 (5 bases). V was cut by 8 bases and J by 6 bases, with 14 bases left in between. This CDR3 contains 13 residues. The germline gives CDR1 MNHEY, CDR2 SMNVEV (reference sequence). CDR3 amino acids: CASGRGQGQPQHF. As DNA, the CDR3 is TGTGCCAGCGGAAGGGGTCAGGGTCAGCCCCAGCATTTT.

This chain joins TRBV14 and TRBJ2-2, with 16 bases identical to TRBD2. The J segment lost 0 bases and the V segment lost 0 bases, leaving 7 bases of the junction unmatched. In germline, CDR1 is SGHDN, CDR2 FVKESK. The length of the CDR3 is 21 residues. CDR3 residues: CASSQEKGLAGGLTNTGELFF. In DNA form, the CDR3 reads TGTGCCAGCAGCCAAGAGAAGGGACTAGCGGGAGGGCTGACGAACACCGGGGAGCTGTTTTTT.

Remarks on this clone: This sample also contains other DNA sequences that code for the same CDR3. This chain connects TRBV15 to TRBJ2-5; D call uncertain. Germline V gives CDR1 LNHNV, CDR2 YYDKDF (reference sequence). The CDR3 has 12 amino acids. Between the trimmed V and J ends, which lost 5 bases and 7 bases, there was a span of 11 bases. CDR3 residues: CATSGDKRTQYF. DNA of the CDR3: TGTGCCACCAGCGGGGATAAGCGGACCCAGTACTTC.